This T cell receptor (beta chain) was sequenced during a study of low-dose radiotherapy and immunotherapy resistance in tumors. Study as a whole: Fractions of 1 Gy went to Cohort 2 every two weeks, for 13 Gy over 26 weeks. Cyclophosphamide infusions of 200 mg/m2 came every two weeks, one day before radiation-immunotherapy.

At least ten counts were recorded for this clonotype. Primers used for first-strand cDNA, a TRAV- and TRBV-specific set, covered both alpha and beta chains. Amplification of TCRs used a constant-region primer and V-primer adapter for roughly 21 PCR cycles. It was by in vitro transcription that isolated mRNA was amplified. TCRdb reanalysed the reads using MiXCR and keeps one entry per CDR3 protein. The repertoire holds approximately 90,000 distinct CDR3 sequences, 15% to 20% seen once, with about 2.5% in the top ten. Time point given: before trial treatment. As a condition of eligibility, patients had advanced solid tumors lacking tumor-infiltrating lymphocytes. After removal of 3 bases from V and 3 bases from J, the junction contained 8 bases not matched to a gene. This CDR3 spans 17 amino acids. CDR1 and CDR2 (germline): MDHEN, SYDVKM.

The specimen was PBMCs, collected before treatment. The chain has TRBV28 and TRBJ2-2; TRBD1 matches at 9 bases. The sequence came from a male donor with prostate cancer. CDR3 loop: CASSFPRDRVDTGELFF. The DNA of the CDR3 is TGTGCCAGCAGTTTCCCTAGGGACAGGGTGGACACCGGGGAGCTGTTTTTT.